The source of this T cell receptor beta chain is a study of technical replicates of blood from a few donors. Profiled with immunoSEQ multiplex PCR; TCRdb holds only in-frame clones, not every one. The data hold 70,000 or so clones, with about 90% observed a single time. This clonotype originated in a human donor in good health. What was sequenced was T cells isolated from PBMCs.

CDR3 nucleotides: TGTGCCAGCAGCTTAGGTCCTCGGGGGACGTATGGCTACACCTTC. It specifies CASSLGPRGTYGYTF. The chain recombines TRBV11-3 with TRBJ1-2; the D gene is possibly TRBD1 (5 bases). V shed 1 base and J shed 5 bases, with 14 bases lying between them. This CDR3 contains 15 residues. Germline V lookup: CDR1 SGHNT, CDR2 YENEEA.